The rows below give T cell receptor beta chains drawn from one sample of a study of human T cells and chemical hapten exposure. From the RACE reads, TCRdb called clonotypes with MiXCR, one entry per CDR3 protein. The sample contains 280,000 or so distinct CDR3 sequences, roughly 7.4% of which appear only once. Sequences were derived from whole blood, sampled in connection with sensitization to the hapten diphenylcyclopropenone (DPC). These receptors were obtained from a man aged 18 to 29 with alopecia areata. Some clones in this sample may be carry-over from other donors' samples. Both conserved end residues are part of each CDR3. A D gene is named only where the DNA matches it firmly. Where a row states a size, it is once, few, many or the class of an expanded clone; other rows omit it.

d_gene: TRBD2
j_gene: TRBJ2-3
v_gene: TRBV9
abundance: -
CDR3aa: CASSLSAGLAGTDTQYF
CDR3nt: TGTGCCAGCAGCCTTTCAGCCGGACTAGCGGGAACAGATACGCAGTATTTT

d_gene: TRBD2
j_gene: TRBJ2-1
v_gene: TRBV7-9
abundance: -
CDR3aa: CASSITLAGASRNEQFF
CDR3nt: TGTGCCAGCAGCATTACACTAGCGGGGGCTTCCCGAAATGAGCAGTTCTTC

d_gene: -
j_gene: TRBJ2-5
v_gene: TRBV12-3/TRBV12-4
abundance: -
CDR3aa: CASSPNPRHPKLETQYF
CDR3nt: TGTGCCAGCAGCCCCAACCCTAGGCACCCAAAGCTCGAGACCCAGTACTTC

d_gene: -
j_gene: TRBJ1-6
v_gene: TRBV6-2/TRBV6-3
abundance: -
CDR3aa: CASSYSKVWDLPLHF
CDR3nt: TGTGCCAGCAGTTACTCGAAGGTTTGGGACTTACCCCTCCACTTT

d_gene: -
j_gene: TRBJ1-1
v_gene: TRBV7-9
abundance: -
CDR3aa: CASNGRRETPEAFF
CDR3nt: TGTGCCAGCAACGGTCGCAGGGAGACACCTGAAGCTTTCTTT

d_gene: -
j_gene: TRBJ1-2
v_gene: TRBV27
abundance: -
CDR3aa: CASSLYREWGYTF
CDR3nt: TGTGCCAGCAGTCTATACAGGGAATGGGGCTACACCTTC

d_gene: -
j_gene: TRBJ1-1
v_gene: TRBV10-3
abundance: few
CDR3aa: CAIRPDGNTEAFF
CDR3nt: TGTGCCATCAGACCTGATGGAAACACTGAAGCTTTCTTT

d_gene: -
j_gene: TRBJ1-1
v_gene: TRBV7-3
abundance: -
CDR3aa: CASSYILNTEAFF
CDR3nt: TGTGCCAGCAGTTACATTCTGAACACTGAAGCTTTCTTT

d_gene: -
j_gene: TRBJ1-4
v_gene: TRBV27
abundance: -
CDR3aa: CASSLLREKLFF
CDR3nt: TGTGCCAGCAGTTTATTGCGGGAAAAACTGTTTTTT

d_gene: TRBD2
j_gene: TRBJ2-5
v_gene: TRBV7-3
abundance: -
CDR3aa: CASSLSGGETQYF
CDR3nt: TGTGCCAGCAGCTTGTCGGGGGGAGAGACCCAGTACTTC

d_gene: -
j_gene: TRBJ2-4
v_gene: TRBV12-3/TRBV12-4
abundance: -
CDR3aa: CASSLDPGAKNIQYF
CDR3nt: TGTGCCAGCAGTTTAGATCCCGGAGCCAAAAACATTCAGTACTTC

d_gene: -
j_gene: TRBJ1-3
v_gene: TRBV2
abundance: many
CDR3aa: CASSEAYGAGGNTIYF
CDR3nt: TGTGCCAGCAGTGAAGCCTATGGGGCAGGGGGAAACACCATATATTTT

d_gene: TRBD1
j_gene: TRBJ2-3
v_gene: TRBV27
abundance: many
CDR3aa: CASTAWTGATDTQYF
CDR3nt: TGTGCCAGCACCGCCTGGACAGGGGCGACAGATACGCAGTATTTT

d_gene: -
j_gene: TRBJ1-1
v_gene: TRBV7-9
abundance: few
CDR3aa: CASSLASGPPEAFF
CDR3nt: TGTGCCAGCAGCTTAGCATCCGGTCCCCCTGAAGCTTTCTTT

d_gene: TRBD2
j_gene: TRBJ2-6
v_gene: TRBV5-1
abundance: -
CDR3aa: CASSLFSGAPGANVLTF
CDR3nt: TGCGCCAGCAGCTTGTTTAGCGGGGCCCCTGGGGCCAACGTCCTGACTTTC

d_gene: TRBD1
j_gene: TRBJ2-1
v_gene: TRBV6-5
abundance: few
CDR3aa: CASSYAVGTEYNEQFF
CDR3nt: TGTGCCAGCAGTTACGCAGTAGGGACAGAATACAATGAGCAGTTCTTC

d_gene: -
j_gene: TRBJ2-4
v_gene: TRBV20-1
abundance: many
CDR3aa: CSASTGSSQPF
CDR3nt: TGCAGTGCTAGTACTGGTTCGTCTCAGCCCTTC

d_gene: TRBD1
j_gene: TRBJ2-1
v_gene: TRBV5-1
abundance: -
CDR3aa: CASSPRTGDYEQFF
CDR3nt: TGCGCCAGCAGCCCTAGGACAGGGGACTATGAGCAGTTCTTC

d_gene: -
j_gene: TRBJ1-5
v_gene: TRBV9
abundance: -
CDR3aa: CASSVAGSFNQPQHF
CDR3nt: TGTGCCAGCAGCGTAGCAGGGAGTTTCAATCAGCCCCAGCATTTT

d_gene: -
j_gene: TRBJ2-5
v_gene: TRBV11-2
abundance: -
CDR3aa: CASSFTSGAGETQYF
CDR3nt: TGTGCCAGCAGCTTCACGTCCGGGGCTGGGGAGACCCAGTACTTC

d_gene: TRBD2
j_gene: TRBJ2-7
v_gene: TRBV24-1
abundance: few
CDR3aa: CATSGGTSGGPYEQYF
CDR3nt: TGTGCCACCAGTGGTGGGACTAGCGGGGGGCCTTACGAGCAGTACTTC

d_gene: TRBD2
j_gene: TRBJ2-1
v_gene: TRBV28
abundance: many
CDR3aa: CASSLLVLAGGSEQFF
CDR3nt: TGTGCCAGCAGTTTATTGGTCCTAGCGGGGGGCTCGGAGCAGTTCTTC